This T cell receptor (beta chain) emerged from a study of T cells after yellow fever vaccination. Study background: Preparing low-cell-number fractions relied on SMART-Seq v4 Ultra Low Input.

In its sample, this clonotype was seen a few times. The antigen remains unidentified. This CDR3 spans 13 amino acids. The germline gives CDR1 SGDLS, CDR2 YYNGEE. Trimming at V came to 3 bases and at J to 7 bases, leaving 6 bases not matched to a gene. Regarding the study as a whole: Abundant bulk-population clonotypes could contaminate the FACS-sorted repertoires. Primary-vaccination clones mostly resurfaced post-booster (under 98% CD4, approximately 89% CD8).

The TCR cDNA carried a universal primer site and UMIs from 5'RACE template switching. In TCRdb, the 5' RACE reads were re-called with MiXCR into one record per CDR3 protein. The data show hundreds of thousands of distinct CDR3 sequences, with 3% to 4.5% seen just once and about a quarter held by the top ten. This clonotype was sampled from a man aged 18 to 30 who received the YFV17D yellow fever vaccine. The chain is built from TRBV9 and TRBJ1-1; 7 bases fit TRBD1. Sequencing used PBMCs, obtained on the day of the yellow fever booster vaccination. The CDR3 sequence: CASSARDSREAFF. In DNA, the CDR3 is TGTGCCAGCAGCGCCCGGGACAGCCGTGAAGCTTTCTTT.